Listed below are T cell receptor beta chains from one sample, sequenced in a study of cytomegalovirus exposure and HLA in healthy donors. Method: immunoSEQ multiplex PCR; TCRdb's copy keeps in-frame clones and lacks some. Here the sample spans approximately 120,000 clones, roughly 89% being singletons. Specimen: PBMCs. Source of these receptors: a woman aged 18-29 years in good health and CMV-seronegative. Each CDR3 is given with its conserved first and last residue. A D gene is named only where the DNA matches it firmly.

TRBJ2-2	.	TRBV19	CASSIDGESGELFF
TRBJ2-1	TRBD1	TRBV29-1	CSVESRDRRYNEQFF
TRBJ2-2	TRBD2	TRBV5-6	CASTTGTSGNTGELFF
TRBJ1-4	TRBD1	TRBV9	CASSVAGGGREKLFF
TRBJ2-1	TRBD1	TRBV6-5	CASSRDRNNEQFF
TRBJ2-6	.	TRBV6-5	CASSYGAGSGANVLTF
TRBJ2-3	TRBD2	TRBV7-2	CASGGTSGKEKQYF
TRBJ2-1	.	TRBV4-3	CASSQDLPGSGSPHEQFF
TRBJ1-3	TRBD1	TRBV5-6	CASSLRDSSGNTIYF
TRBJ2-3	TRBD2	TRBV27	CASSSHFGLGPDTQYF
TRBJ2-3	.	TRBV13	CASSPRGGVTDTQYF
TRBJ2-1	TRBD2	TRBV29-1	CSVVGEGGYNEQFF
TRBJ2-6	.	TRBV5-1	CASSPQGGAGANVLTF